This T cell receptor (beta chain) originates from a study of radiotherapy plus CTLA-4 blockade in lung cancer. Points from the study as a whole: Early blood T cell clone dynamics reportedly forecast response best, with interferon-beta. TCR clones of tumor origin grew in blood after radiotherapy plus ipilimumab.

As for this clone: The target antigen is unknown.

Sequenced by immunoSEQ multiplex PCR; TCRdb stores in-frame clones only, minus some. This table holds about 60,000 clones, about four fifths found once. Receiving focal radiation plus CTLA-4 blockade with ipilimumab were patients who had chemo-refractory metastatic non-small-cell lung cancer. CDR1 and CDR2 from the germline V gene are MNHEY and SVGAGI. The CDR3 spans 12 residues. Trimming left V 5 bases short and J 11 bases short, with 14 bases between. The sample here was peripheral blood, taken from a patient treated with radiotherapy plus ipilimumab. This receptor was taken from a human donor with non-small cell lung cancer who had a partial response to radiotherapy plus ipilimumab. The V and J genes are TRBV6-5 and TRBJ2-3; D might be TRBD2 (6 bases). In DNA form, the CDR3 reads TGTGCCAGCAGTGACGGGACTCAAAAGCAGTATTTT. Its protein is CASSDGTQKQYF.